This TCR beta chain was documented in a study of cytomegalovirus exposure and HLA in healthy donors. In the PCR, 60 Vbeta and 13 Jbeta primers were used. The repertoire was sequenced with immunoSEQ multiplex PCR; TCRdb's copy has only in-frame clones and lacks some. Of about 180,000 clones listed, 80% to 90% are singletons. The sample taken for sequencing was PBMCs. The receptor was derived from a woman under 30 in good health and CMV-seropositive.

Written as DNA, the CDR3 is TGTGCCACCAGGGTAGGGGACTATGGCTACACCTTC. Translating gives CATRVGDYGYTF. The genes are TRBV6-6 and TRBJ1-2, with D possibly being TRBD1 (5 bases). This CDR3 has 12 amino acids. CDR1 and CDR2 from the germline V gene are MNHNY and SVGAGI (reference sequence). Between the trimmed V and J ends, which lost 10 bases and 3 bases, there was a span of 12 bases.